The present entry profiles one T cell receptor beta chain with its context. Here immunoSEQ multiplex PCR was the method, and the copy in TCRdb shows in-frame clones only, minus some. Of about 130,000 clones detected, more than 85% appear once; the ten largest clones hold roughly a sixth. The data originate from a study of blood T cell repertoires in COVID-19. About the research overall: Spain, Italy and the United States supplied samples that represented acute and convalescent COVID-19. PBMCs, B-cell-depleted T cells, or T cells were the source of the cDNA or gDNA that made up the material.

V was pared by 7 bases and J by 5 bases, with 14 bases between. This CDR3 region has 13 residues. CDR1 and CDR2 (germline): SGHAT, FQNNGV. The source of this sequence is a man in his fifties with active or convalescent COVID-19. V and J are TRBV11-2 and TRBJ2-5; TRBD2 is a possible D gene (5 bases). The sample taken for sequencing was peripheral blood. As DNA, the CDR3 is TGTGCCAGCACCCAGGAGGCGGGTGAGACCCAGTACTTC. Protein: CASTQEAGETQYF.